The clone carrying this T cell receptor beta chain has only a few counts. The antigen remains unidentified. From germline, CDR1 is SGHRS and CDR2 YFSETQ. The CDR3 runs 14 residues. With 3 bases clipped from V and 4 bases from J, the junction kept 5 bases outside the gene matches. This sample is drawn from a study of T cells in Graves' hyperthyroidism and ophthalmopathy. Study context: Peripheral blood draws took place at initial diagnosis, ahead of any treatment.

Study-wide findings and caveats: Before onset, ophthalmopathy was predicted by the model a median roughly six months earlier.

TCR beta CDR3 regions were amplified from RNA transcripts. The TCR CDR3 was amplified in a first-round RT-PCR using the HTBI primer set. TCRdb reprocessed the multiplex PCR reads with MiXCR, giving one entry per CDR3 protein. The data show hundreds of thousands of distinct CDR3 sequences, 13% to 15% seen once. Stability of Graves' hyperthyroidism was defined as absent ophthalmopathy progression within 18 months. This receptor was obtained from a woman between 18 and 30 years old with Graves' hyperthyroidism. Sequencing was done on a sample of blood. The rearrangement uses TRBV5-1 and TRBJ2-3, with 7 bases identical to TRBD1. The CDR3 nucleotides read TGCGCCAGCAGCTCCGCGACAGGGTCAGATACGCAGTATTTT. Protein product: CASSSATGSDTQYF. The full variable domain, in which reference TRBV5-1 and TRBJ2-3 provide the parts outside the CDR3, is KAGVTQTPRYLIKTRGQQVTLSCSPISGHRSVSWYQQTPGQGLQFLFEYFSETQRNKGNFPGRFSGRQFSNSRSEMNVSTLELGDSALYLCASSSATGSDTQYFGPGTRLTVL.